Presented here are 12 T cell receptor beta chains from one specimen sequenced in a study of OX40 agonist ivuxolimab in advanced cancers. Clones were read by immunoSEQ multiplex PCR, and TCRdb kept only the in-frame ones, dropping some. The profile shows more than 45,000 clones, around 94% of them singletons. The material sequenced was CD4+ or CD8+ T cells sorted from blood, taken in a trial of the OX40 agonist ivuxolimab. Source of these receptors: an adult with an advanced solid tumor such as melanoma, head and neck, liver or kidney cancer.

The chain employs TRBV5-4 and TRBJ2-7; no clear D. The ends were cut back, 2 bases at V and 7 bases at J, with 7 bases in the middle. The germline V gene has CDR1 SGHNT and CDR2 YYREEE (reference sequence). CDR3 size: 11 residues. The CDR3 is CASSFGAEQYF. The CDR3 nucleotides read TGTGCCAGCAGCTTTGGCGCTGAGCAGTACTTC.

This clone was counted only a few times. The V and J genes are TRBV4-1 and TRBJ1-2; no clear D gene. The CDR3 consists of 14 residues. CDR1 is MGHRA, CDR2 YSYEKL, per germline. The V and J ends lost 3 bases and 8 bases respectively, with 16 bases between them. In DNA, the CDR3 is TGCGCCAGCAGCCAGAACCCTCAGCCCGCGGGCTACACCTTC. Translated: CASSQNPQPAGYTF.

The V and J genes are TRBV5-1 and TRBJ2-1; TRBD2 agrees at 8 bases. The CDR3 runs 15 residues. Germline CDR1 and CDR2: SGHRS and YFSETQ. The V and J ends lost 4 bases and 9 bases, in that order; junction bases with no gene match: 12. Here the CDR3 reads CASSKTGLEYTEQFF. For the CDR3, the DNA is TGCGCCAGCAGCAAAACGGGACTAGAGTATACTGAGCAGTTCTTC.

The rearrangement links TRBV27 to TRBJ1-1; D gene uncertain. The V gene's germline CDR1 is MNHEY and CDR2 SMNVEV (reference sequence). CDR3 length: 14 amino acids. The V gene lost 0 bases and the J gene lost 11 bases, with 16 bases spanning the gap. CDR3 sequence: CASSLSTASLSAFF. The DNA for the CDR3 is TGTGCCAGCAGTTTATCCACCGCTTCCCTTTCCGCTTTCTTT.

The CDR3 spells CASSLGGRSNYEQYF. The DNA for the CDR3 is TGTGCCAGCAGCTTAGGGGGGAGGTCTAACTACGAGCAGTACTTC. The chain is built from TRBV7-2 and TRBJ2-7, with D perhaps TRBD2 (6 bases). This CDR3 region has 15 residues. CDR1 is SGHTA, CDR2 FQGNSA, per germline. Trimming took 1 base from V and 3 from J, leaving 13 bases between them.

This clone occurred once. The rearrangement uses TRBV4-1 and TRBJ2-7, with 9 bases identical to TRBD2. The ends lost 4 bases at V and 4 bases at J; junction bases unmatched: 8. The CDR3 is made up of 15 amino acids. Germline CDR1 is MGHRA and CDR2 is YSYEKL. CDR3 nucleotide sequence: TGCGCCAGCAGCCGGGTAGCGGGAGCCGAGTACGAGCAGTACTTC. This sequence encodes CASSRVAGAEYEQYF.

The chain couples TRBV6-5 to TRBJ2-5; D ambiguous. The CDR3 loop spans 13 amino acids. Per the germline V gene, CDR1 is MNHEY and CDR2 is SVGAGI. V lost 7 bases to trimming and J lost 4 bases, with 13 bases between them. Here the CDR3 reads CASTPPFVETQYF. In DNA, the CDR3 is TGTGCCAGCACCCCCCCATTTGTAGAGACCCAGTACTTC.

The chain combines TRBV2 with TRBJ2-5; no clear D gene. Germline V CDR1 and CDR2: SNHLY, FYNNEI. This CDR3 has 15 amino acids. V lost 5 bases to trimming and J lost 5 bases, with 18 bases between them. This CDR3 reads CASSPRDNAPETQYF. In DNA, the CDR3 is TGTGCCAGCAGTCCGAGAGACAATGCGCCGGAGACCCAGTACTTC. The whole variable domain, remainder taken from reference TRBV2 and TRBJ2-5, is EPEVTQTPSHQVTQMGQEVILRCVPISNHLYFYWYRQILGQKVEFLVSFYNNEISEKSEIFDDQFSVERPDGSNFTLKIRSTKLEDSAMYFCASSPRDNAPETQYFGPGTRLLVL.

This chain connects TRBV6-6 to TRBJ1-2, with 7 bases identical to TRBD1. Trimming cost V 6 bases and J 0 bases; bases outside gene matches: 10. The CDR3 sequence is 16 residues long. Germline V lookup: CDR1 MNHNY, CDR2 SVGAGI (reference sequence). CDR3 sequence (DNA): TGTGCCAGCAGCCCCCCCGGACAGGAATCTAACTATGGCTACACCTTC. It translates to CASSPPGQESNYGYTF.

The chain links TRBV5-4 to TRBJ1-2; 10 bases align to TRBD1. This CDR3 spans 15 amino acids. Germline-derived CDR1 and CDR2 are SGHNT and YYREEE (reference sequence). V shed 3 bases and J 8 bases; nucleotides not matched to a gene: 10. CDR3 sequence (DNA): TGTGCCAGCAGCTCCTCCGGGACAGGGGCGAGCGGCTACACCTTC. The encoded protein is CASSSSGTGASGYTF.

The chain recombines TRBV19 with TRBJ2-7, with 9 bases aligning to TRBD1. The V gene end was trimmed by 5 bases and the J gene end by 4 bases; junction bases not matched to a gene: 12. The germline V gene encodes CDR1 LNHDA and CDR2 SQIVND (reference sequence). The CDR3 runs to 16 residues. The CDR3 spells CASSPSPGTGRYEQYF. The DNA for the CDR3 is TGTGCCAGTAGTCCCTCCCCCGGGACAGGGAGGTACGAGCAGTACTTC.

This chain joins TRBV11-2 and TRBJ2-1; 9 positions agree with TRBD2. From germline, CDR1 is SGHAT and CDR2 FQNNGV. The CDR3 covers 15 residues. V trimming: 5 bases; J trimming: 5 bases; junction bases outside the gene matches: 7. CDR3 DNA sequence: TGTGCCAGCAGCCGTCGAGCGGGGGGCGACAATGAGCAGTTCTTC. Protein product: CASSRRAGGDNEQFF.